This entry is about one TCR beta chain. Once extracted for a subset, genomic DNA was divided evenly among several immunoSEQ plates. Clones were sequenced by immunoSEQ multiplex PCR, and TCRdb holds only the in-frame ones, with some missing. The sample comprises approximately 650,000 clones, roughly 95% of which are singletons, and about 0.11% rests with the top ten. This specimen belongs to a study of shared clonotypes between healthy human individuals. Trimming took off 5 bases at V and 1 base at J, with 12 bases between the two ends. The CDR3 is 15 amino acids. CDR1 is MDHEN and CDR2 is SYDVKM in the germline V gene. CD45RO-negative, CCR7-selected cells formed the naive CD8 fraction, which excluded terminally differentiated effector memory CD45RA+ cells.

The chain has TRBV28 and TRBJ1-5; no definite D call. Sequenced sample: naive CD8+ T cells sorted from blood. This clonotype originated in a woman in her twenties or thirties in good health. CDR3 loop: CASSLLRASNQPQHF. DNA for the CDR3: TGTGCCAGCAGTCTTCTACGGGCAAGCAATCAGCCCCAGCATTTT.